These T cell receptor beta chains were read from a single sample in a study of blood T cells in healthy people across ages. TCRdb passed the 5' RACE reads through MiXCR, listing each CDR3 protein once. Found here are some 790,000 distinct CDR3 sequences, less than 35% of them singletons; the top ten hold 17%. Sequencing was carried out using blood. These receptors were taken from a woman of 80 years or more in good health. CDR3s include the opening cysteine and the closing phenylalanine or tryptophan. A D gene is named only where the DNA matches it firmly. Not all rows give a size; the values are once, few, many and, for expanded clones, a class.

D	size	V	J	CDR3	DNA
.	.	TRBV5-1	TRBJ2-7	CASGTGPSYEQYF	TGCGCCAGCGGTACAGGTCCCTCCTACGAGCAGTACTTC
.	.	TRBV5-6	TRBJ1-5	CASSLGTERNQPQHF	TGTGCCAGCAGCTTGGGGACAGAAAGGAATCAGCCCCAGCATTTT
.	.	TRBV4-1	TRBJ2-2	CASSRPTGRGGGELFF	TGCGCCAGCAGCCGTCCGACCGGCAGGGGAGGCGGGGAGCTGTTTTTT
TRBD2	.	TRBV6-4	TRBJ2-3	CASSRLAGSSDTQYF	TGTGCCAGCAGCAGACTAGCGGGGTCCTCAGATACGCAGTATTTT
.	.	TRBV7-9	TRBJ1-2	CASRHTEAANYGYTF	TGTGCCAGCAGGCATACAGAGGCAGCTAACTATGGCTACACCTTC
TRBD2	few	TRBV19	TRBJ2-5	CASSNSGGGRGEAQYF	TGTGCCAGTAGTAACAGCGGGGGGGGCCGAGGGGAGGCCCAGTACTTC
TRBD1	many	TRBV4-3	TRBJ1-2	CASSPQSAGTGNYGYTF	TGCGCCAGCAGCCCCCAGTCCGCCGGGACAGGGAACTATGGCTACACCTTC
.	.	TRBV6-5	TRBJ2-7	CASSPTGSYNEQYF	TGTGCCAGCAGTCCTACCGGCTCCTACAATGAGCAGTACTTC
.	few	TRBV5-1	TRBJ1-3	CASSLDGAGNTIYF	TGCGCCAGCAGCTTGGATGGGGCTGGAAACACCATATATTTT
TRBD1	.	TRBV7-3	TRBJ2-1	CASSYDRGEQFF	TGTGCCAGCAGCTATGACAGGGGCGAGCAGTTCTTC
.	.	TRBV20-1	TRBJ2-2	CSATTGKNTGELFF	TGCAGTGCTACTACGGGAAAGAACACCGGGGAGCTGTTTTTT
.	.	TRBV7-3	TRBJ2-1	CASSLNGGPPNEQFF	TGTGCCAGCAGCTTAAACGGTGGACCCCCCAATGAGCAGTTCTTC
TRBD1	.	TRBV29-1	TRBJ1-2	CSAATGRYDYTF	TGCAGCGCCGCGACAGGGCGCTATGACTACACCTTC
TRBD2	few	TRBV12-3/TRBV12-4	TRBJ2-3	CASRTTSGMTDTQYF	TGTGCCAGCAGGACGACTAGCGGGATGACAGATACGCAGTATTTT
.	many	TRBV14	TRBJ2-1	CASSQDQGFGSEQFF	TGTGCCAGCAGCCAAGACCAGGGGTTTGGTAGTGAGCAGTTCTTC
.	.	TRBV5-6	TRBJ2-7	CASSPQAGMIYEQYF	TGTGCCAGCAGCCCGCAGGCAGGGATGATCTACGAGCAGTACTTC
.	.	TRBV2	TRBJ2-7	CASSDRGAGNEQYF	TGTGCCAGCAGTGATCGGGGGGCGGGGAATGAGCAGTACTTC
.	many	TRBV24-1	TRBJ2-3	CATSAPTGSTQYF	TGTGCCACCAGTGCCCCGACCGGGAGTACGCAGTATTTT